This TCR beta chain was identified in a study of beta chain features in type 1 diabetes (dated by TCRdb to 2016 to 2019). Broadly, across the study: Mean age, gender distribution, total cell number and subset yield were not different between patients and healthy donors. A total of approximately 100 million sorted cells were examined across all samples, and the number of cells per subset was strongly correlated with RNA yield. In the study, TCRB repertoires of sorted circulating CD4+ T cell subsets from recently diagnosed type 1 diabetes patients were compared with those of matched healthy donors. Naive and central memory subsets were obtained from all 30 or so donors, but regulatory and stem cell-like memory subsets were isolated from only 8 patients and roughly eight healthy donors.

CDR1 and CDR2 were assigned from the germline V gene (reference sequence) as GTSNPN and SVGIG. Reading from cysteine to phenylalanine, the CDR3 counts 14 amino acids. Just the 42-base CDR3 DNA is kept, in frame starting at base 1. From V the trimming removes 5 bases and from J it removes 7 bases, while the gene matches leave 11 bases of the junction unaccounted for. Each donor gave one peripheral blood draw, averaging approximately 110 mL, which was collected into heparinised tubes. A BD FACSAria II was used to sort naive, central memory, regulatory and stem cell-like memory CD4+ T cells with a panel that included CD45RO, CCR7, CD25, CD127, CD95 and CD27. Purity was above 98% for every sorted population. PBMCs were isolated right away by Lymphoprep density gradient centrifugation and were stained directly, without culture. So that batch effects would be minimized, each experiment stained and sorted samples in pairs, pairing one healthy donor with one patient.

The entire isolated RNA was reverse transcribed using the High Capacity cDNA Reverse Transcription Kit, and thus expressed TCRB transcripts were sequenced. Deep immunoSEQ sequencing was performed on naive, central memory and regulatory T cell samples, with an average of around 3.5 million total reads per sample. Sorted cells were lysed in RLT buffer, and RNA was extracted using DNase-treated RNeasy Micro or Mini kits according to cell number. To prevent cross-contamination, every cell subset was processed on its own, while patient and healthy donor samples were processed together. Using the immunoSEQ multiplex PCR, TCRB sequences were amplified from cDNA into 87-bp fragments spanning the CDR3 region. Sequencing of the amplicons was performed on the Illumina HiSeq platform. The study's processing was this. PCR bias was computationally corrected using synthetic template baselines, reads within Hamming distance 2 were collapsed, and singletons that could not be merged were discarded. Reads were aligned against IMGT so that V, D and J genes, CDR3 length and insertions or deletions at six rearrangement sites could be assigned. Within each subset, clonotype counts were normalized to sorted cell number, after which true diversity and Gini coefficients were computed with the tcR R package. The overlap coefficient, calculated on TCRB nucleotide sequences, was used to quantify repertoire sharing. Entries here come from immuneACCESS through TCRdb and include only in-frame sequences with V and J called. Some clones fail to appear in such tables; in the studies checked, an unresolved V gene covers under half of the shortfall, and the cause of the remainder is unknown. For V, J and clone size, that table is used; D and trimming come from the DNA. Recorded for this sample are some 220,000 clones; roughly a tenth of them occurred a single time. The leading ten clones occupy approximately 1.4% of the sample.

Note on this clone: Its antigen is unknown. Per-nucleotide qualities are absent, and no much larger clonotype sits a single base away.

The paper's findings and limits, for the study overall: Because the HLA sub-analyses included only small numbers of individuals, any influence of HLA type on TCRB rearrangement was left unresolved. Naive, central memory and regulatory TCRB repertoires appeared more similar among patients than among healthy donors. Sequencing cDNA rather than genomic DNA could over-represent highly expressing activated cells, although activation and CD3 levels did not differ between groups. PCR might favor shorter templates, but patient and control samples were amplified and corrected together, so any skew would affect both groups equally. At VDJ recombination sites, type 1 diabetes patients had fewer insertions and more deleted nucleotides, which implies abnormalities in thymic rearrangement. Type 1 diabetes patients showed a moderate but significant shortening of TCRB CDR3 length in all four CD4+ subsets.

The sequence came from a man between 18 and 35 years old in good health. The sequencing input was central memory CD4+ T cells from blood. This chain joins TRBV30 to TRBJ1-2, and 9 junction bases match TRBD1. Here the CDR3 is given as CAWSGRDRVRGYTF. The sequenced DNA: TGTGCCTGGTCAGGCCGGGACAGGGTGCGTGGCTACACCTTC. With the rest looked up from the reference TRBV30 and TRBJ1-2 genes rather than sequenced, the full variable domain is SQTIHQWPATLVQPVGSPLSLECTVEGTSNPNLYWYRQAAGRGLQLLFYSVGIGQISSEVPQNLSASRPQDRQFILSSKKLLLSDSGFYLCAWSGRDRVRGYTFGSGTRLTVV.